What follows is one T cell receptor (beta chain) and its context. Its antigen remains undetermined. Per-base quality was not reported, and no clone a single base away is much larger than it. This specimen comes from a study of blood T cell repertoires in COVID-19 (TCRdb year 2020). The study in broad terms: The collaborator samples originated in the United States, Italy and Spain and spanned the acute and convalescent phases of COVID-19. The prospective study material was composed of cDNA or gDNA derived from T cells, B-cell-depleted T cells, or PBMCs. Subjects who had been exposed to COVID-19, were actively infected with it, or had recovered from it provided the deeply sampled blood TCRbeta repertoires that made up the dataset. The repertoires were made available in a free public database intended to serve as a resource for research on the immune response to SARS-CoV-2. Samples were obtained from the ongoing ImmuneRACE study (first 160 participants) and from 1,254 subjects provided by 6 global collaborators. The sample metadata nearly always contained a de-identified subject ID, COVID-19 status, age in years and sex. HLA class I and class II types, where available, came from metadata supplied by the sample provider rather than from assay-based typing.

The collaborating institutions used their own protocols to collect whole blood in K2EDTA tubes. Collaborator samples were shipped for TCRbeta analysis as frozen whole blood, isolated PBMCs, or DNA extracted from either sample type. Measured from the cysteine to the phenylalanine, the CDR3 is 14 residues long. Only CDR3 DNA is held: 42 bases, read in frame from base 1. V loses 10 bases at its end and J loses 8 bases; junction bases beyond the gene matches: 14. Via the germline V gene (reference sequence), CDR1 is LNHDA and CDR2 SQIVND. Study-wide findings and limitations: How much clinical and demographic metadata was included differed by source and by participant, and the metadata was provided uncurated.

TCRbeta CDR3 regions were amplified from genomic DNA by means of the immunoSEQ Assay, a bias-controlled multiplex PCR. In the original analysis: Within the assay, amplification of reference gene primers was used to estimate how many nucleated cells each sample contained. To quantify the absolute abundance of each unique TCRbeta CDR3 rearrangement, sequence reads were collapsed and filtered. Productive Simpson clonality was computed per sample as the square root of Simpson's diversity index over productive rearrangements. TCRdb obtained this table from immuneACCESS and retained in-frame rearrangements with V and J assigned. These tables miss some clones; where compared with another copy, unresolved V genes account for less than half of the shortfall, and the remainder is unexplained. V, J and clone size were drawn from that table, and D and trimming were deduced from the DNA. For this sample the table gives about 160,000 clones, of which approximately 91% were detected only once. Together, the top ten hold about 2.3% of the sample.

This clonotype originated in a man younger than 35 with acute or convalescent COVID-19. Sequenced sample: peripheral blood. The rearrangement combines TRBV19 with TRBJ1-2, with 9 bases aligning to TRBD1. Here the CDR3 is given as CATEPTGGGGGYTF. The DNA reads TGTGCCACCGAGCCCACAGGGGGCGGTGGAGGCTACACCTTC.